This T cell receptor (beta chain) was recorded in a study of T-cell memory formation after mild COVID-19. The study, taken as a whole, reports: A subset of responding clones appeared in pre-infection memory, suggesting cross-reactive memory joined. Clones contracting across day 15 to 85 had a balanced CD4/CD8 profile; later expanding clones leaned CD4+.

In the case of this clonotype: The antigen is unknown.

TCRdb independently ran MiXCR on the 5' RACE reads; one entry per CDR3 protein. The table shows roughly 160,000 distinct CDR3 sequences, with approximately 12% occurring only once. Germline CDR1 reads MNHNY; CDR2 reads SVGAGI (reference sequence). V was clipped by 8 bases and J by 2 bases; unmatched bases: 3. CDR3 length equals 12 residues. The source is a man aged 18 to 29 who had mild COVID-19 (a few samples of this study predate the infection). Cell type and time point are not known. V and J are TRBV6-6 and TRBJ2-7; 7 nucleotides agree with TRBD1. The sequenced material came from PBMCs or a T cell subset sorted from them (not recorded which). The CDR3 region has the DNA TGTGCCAGCGGGGACAGCGCCTACGAGCAGTACGTC. Protein: CASGDSAYEQYV.